The rows below give T cell receptor beta chains drawn from one sample of a study of CD8+ T cells in alopecia areata. Data came from immunoSEQ multiplex PCR; TCRdb stores just in-frame clones and leaves some out. The data hold 210,000 or so clones, with just over 65% observed a single time. Sequenced material: CD4+ T cells sorted from blood, taken at approximately week 42, from a patient treated with tofacitinib. The origin of the receptors is a human donor with alopecia areata. Both conserved end residues are part of each CDR3. Fields, in order: V gene, clone size, J gene, D gene, CDR3 DNA, CDR3 protein. D genes are given only for firm matches. Clone size, where shown, is once, few, many, or a class for clones that have expanded.

V: TRBV5-4; size: .; J: TRBJ2-3; D: .; DNA: TGTGCCAGCAGCTTGACTAGCACAGATACGCAGTATTTT; CDR3: CASSLTSTDTQYF
V: TRBV5-1; size: .; J: TRBJ2-2; D: .; DNA: TGCGCCAGCAGGGCTTCGGGAACCGGGGAGCTGTTTTTT; CDR3: CASRASGTGELFF
V: TRBV25-1; size: .; J: TRBJ2-7; D: .; DNA: TGTGCCAGCAGAAGGACAGAGGCCTACGAGCAGTACTTC; CDR3: CASRRTEAYEQYF
V: TRBV30; size: .; J: TRBJ1-1; D: .; DNA: TGTGCCTGGAGTGTACGGGGATTGAACACTGAAGCTTTCTTT; CDR3: CAWSVRGLNTEAFF
V: TRBV14; size: few; J: TRBJ2-1; D: .; DNA: TGTGCCAGCAGCCAAGGGACACTCTACAATGAGCAGTTCTTC; CDR3: CASSQGTLYNEQFF
V: TRBV27; size: .; J: TRBJ1-6; D: .; DNA: TGTGCCAGCAGTTTACTGGGGAGGTTAGATTCACCCCTCCACTTT; CDR3: CASSLLGRLDSPLHF
V: TRBV7-9; size: .; J: TRBJ2-7; D: .; DNA: TGTGCCAGCAGCTTGTTGGGCAGCTCCTACGAGCAGTACTTC; CDR3: CASSLLGSSYEQYF
V: TRBV19; size: few; J: TRBJ2-6; D: .; DNA: TGTGCCAGTAGCCTCGGGGCCAACGTCCTGACTTTC; CDR3: CASSLGANVLTF
V: TRBV7-9; size: .; J: TRBJ1-5; D: .; DNA: TGTGCCAGCAGCTTAGGCCCAAGCGAAAATCAGCCCCAGCATTTT; CDR3: CASSLGPSENQPQHF
V: TRBV5-1; size: .; J: TRBJ1-1; D: .; DNA: TGCGCCAGCAGTCCCGGCGGAGATAGGGCGAAGCCCACTGAAGCTTTCTTT; CDR3: CASSPGGDRAKPTEAFF
V: TRBV2; size: .; J: TRBJ2-1; D: .; DNA: TGTGCCAGCAGTGAAGCGCTTCCCGAGGGTGAGCAGTTCTTC; CDR3: CASSEALPEGEQFF
V: TRBV10-3; size: few; J: TRBJ2-1; D: .; DNA: TGTGCCATCAGTGAGTCGAGGGATGCGTCGAGGGAGCAGTTCTTC; CDR3: CAISESRDASREQFF
V: TRBV7-8; size: .; J: TRBJ1-2; D: TRBD1; DNA: TGTGCCAGCAGGGCCGGGACAGGGGGTTATGGCTACACCTTC; CDR3: CASRAGTGGYGYTF
V: TRBV14; size: .; J: TRBJ2-6; D: TRBD2; DNA: TGTGCCAGCAGCCAAGCACTAGCGGGTACTGGGGCCAACGTCCTGACTTTC; CDR3: CASSQALAGTGANVLTF
V: TRBV30; size: few; J: TRBJ1-3; D: .; DNA: TGTGCCTGGAAGTGGCGCTCTGGAAACACCATATATTTT; CDR3: CAWKWRSGNTIYF
V: TRBV6-6; size: .; J: TRBJ2-3; D: .; DNA: TGTGCCAGCAGTTACTCGCCTATCAAGGGTACAGATACGCAGTATTTT; CDR3: CASSYSPIKGTDTQYF
V: TRBV29-1; size: .; J: TRBJ1-2; D: TRBD1; DNA: TGCAGCGTTAGCACAGGGACAGGTGGTCGGGGCTACACCTTC; CDR3: CSVSTGTGGRGYTF
V: TRBV4-3; size: .; J: TRBJ2-6; D: .; DNA: TGCGCCAGCAGCCAAGAGGGGGGCTCTGGGGCCAACGTCCTGACTTTC; CDR3: CASSQEGGSGANVLTF
V: TRBV9; size: .; J: TRBJ1-2; D: .; DNA: TGTGCCAGCAGCCCCCGGGACCTAAGGGATGGCTACACCTTC; CDR3: CASSPRDLRDGYTF